This T cell receptor (beta chain) was found in a study of blood T cell repertoires in COVID-19. Study-level background: T cells, B-cell-depleted T cells, or PBMCs provided the cDNA or gDNA that served as material.

The method was immunoSEQ multiplex PCR; TCRdb's version includes in-frame clones alone and lacks a portion of them. The sample includes around 160,000 clones, about 80% of them seen just once. The sequenced sample was PBMCs or T cells enriched from blood (not recorded which). This clonotype was sampled from a man in his fifties or sixties who had recovered from COVID-19.

The CDR3 coding sequence is TGTGCCAGCAGCTTGTACAGGGTCTCTGGGGCCAACGTCCTGACTTTC. It translates to CASSLYRVSGANVLTF. This chain links TRBV5-6 with TRBJ2-6; possibly TRBD1 for D (6 bases). This CDR3 region has 16 residues. Germline CDR1 reads SGHDT; CDR2 reads YYEEEE. V lost 1 base, J lost 0 bases, and 8 bases lay in between.